The rows below give T cell receptor beta chains drawn from one sample of a study of T cells in Graves' hyperthyroidism and ophthalmopathy. Each CDR3 protein gets one entry after TCRdb re-called the multiplex PCR reads with MiXCR. The sample lists about 300,000 distinct CDR3 sequences, under 30% seen once, with more than 25% in the top ten. The sample consisted of blood. These receptors were obtained from a man aged 35 to 55 with Graves' hyperthyroidism that later progressed to Graves' ophthalmopathy. Both conserved end residues are part of each CDR3. A D gene is named only where the DNA matches it firmly. Size tells how often a clone was seen (once, few, many) or the class of an expanded clone, and some rows leave it out.

abundance: many
v_gene: TRBV5-1
d_gene: NA
j_gene: TRBJ1-1
CDR3aa: CASSLTGRNTEAFF
CDR3nt: TGCGCCAGCAGCTTGACAGGGAGGAACACTGAAGCTTTCTTT

abundance: many
v_gene: TRBV6-5
d_gene: NA
j_gene: TRBJ2-7
CDR3aa: CASRGQQGPSYEQYF
CDR3nt: TGTGCCAGCAGAGGTCAACAGGGCCCCTCCTACGAGCAGTACTTC

abundance: many
v_gene: TRBV28
d_gene: NA
j_gene: TRBJ2-7
CDR3aa: CASTVMAGGYEQYF
CDR3nt: TGTGCCAGCACCGTAATGGCGGGTGGCTACGAGCAGTACTTC

abundance: NA
v_gene: TRBV28
d_gene: TRBD1
j_gene: TRBJ1-1
CDR3aa: CASSRTGDLLWAFF
CDR3nt: TGTGCCAGCAGCAGGACAGGGGACCTCCTCTGGGCTTTCTTT

abundance: many
v_gene: TRBV6-1
d_gene: TRBD2
j_gene: TRBJ2-2
CDR3aa: CASSEIAGGDTGELFF
CDR3nt: TGTGCCAGCAGTGAAATAGCGGGAGGAGACACCGGGGAGCTGTTTTTT

abundance: NA
v_gene: TRBV6-1
d_gene: TRBD1
j_gene: TRBJ1-1
CDR3aa: CASRPDRRGLGEAFF
CDR3nt: TGTGCCAGCAGGCCGGATCGTAGGGGGCTCGGTGAAGCTTTCTTT

abundance: many
v_gene: TRBV19
d_gene: NA
j_gene: TRBJ1-2
CDR3aa: CASTSEDNYGYTF
CDR3nt: TGTGCCAGTACCTCGGAGGACAACTATGGCTACACCTTC

abundance: many
v_gene: TRBV28
d_gene: NA
j_gene: TRBJ2-2
CDR3aa: CASRRTTQTGELFF
CDR3nt: TGTGCCAGCAGACGGACCACCCAAACCGGGGAGCTGTTTTTT

abundance: NA
v_gene: TRBV12-3/TRBV12-4
d_gene: NA
j_gene: TRBJ1-5
CDR3aa: CASRRTSSNQPQHF
CDR3nt: TGTGCCAGCAGAAGGACATCCAGCAATCAGCCCCAGCATTTT

abundance: NA
v_gene: TRBV25-1
d_gene: NA
j_gene: TRBJ2-5
CDR3aa: CASSEGVGRSETQYF
CDR3nt: TGTGCCAGCAGTGAAGGTGTGGGGAGGTCAGAGACCCAGTACTTC

abundance: many
v_gene: TRBV30
d_gene: NA
j_gene: TRBJ2-7
CDR3aa: CAWSKGGGLDEQYF
CDR3nt: TGTGCCTGGAGTAAGGGTGGGGGTTTAGACGAGCAGTACTTC

abundance: many
v_gene: TRBV11-3
d_gene: NA
j_gene: TRBJ2-5
CDR3aa: CASSLDGRETQYF
CDR3nt: TGTGCCAGCAGCTTAGATGGTCGTGAGACCCAGTACTTC

abundance: many
v_gene: TRBV12-3/TRBV12-4
d_gene: TRBD1
j_gene: TRBJ1-1
CDR3aa: CASSFGTGRAEAFF
CDR3nt: TGTGCCAGCAGTTTCGGGACAGGAAGGGCTGAAGCTTTCTTT

abundance: NA
v_gene: TRBV15
d_gene: TRBD2
j_gene: TRBJ2-7
CDR3aa: CATSRDRVRLAGGPPSYEQYF
CDR3nt: TGTGCCACCAGCAGAGATAGGGTTCGGCTAGCGGGAGGACCCCCAAGCTACGAGCAGTACTTC

abundance: many
v_gene: TRBV12-3/TRBV12-4
d_gene: NA
j_gene: TRBJ2-7
CDR3aa: CASSLGGRASGTGAYEQYF
CDR3nt: TGTGCCAGCAGTTTAGGGGGGCGGGCTAGCGGAACCGGGGCCTACGAGCAGTACTTC

abundance: NA
v_gene: TRBV6-1
d_gene: NA
j_gene: TRBJ1-2
CDR3aa: CASSPYHLTNYGYTF
CDR3nt: TGTGCCAGCAGTCCATATCACCTCACTAACTATGGCTACACCTTC

abundance: many
v_gene: TRBV20-1
d_gene: TRBD1
j_gene: TRBJ2-7
CDR3aa: CSARAGTGSYEQYF
CDR3nt: TGCAGTGCTAGAGCAGGGACAGGATCCTACGAGCAGTACTTC

abundance: NA
v_gene: TRBV6-1
d_gene: TRBD1
j_gene: TRBJ2-2
CDR3aa: CASSPTRQGWAGELFF
CDR3nt: TGTGCCAGCAGCCCAACTCGACAGGGATGGGCCGGGGAGCTGTTTTTT

abundance: many
v_gene: TRBV7-9
d_gene: NA
j_gene: TRBJ2-7
CDR3aa: CASSPHDIYEQYF
CDR3nt: TGTGCCAGCAGCCCCCACGACATCTACGAGCAGTACTTC

abundance: many
v_gene: TRBV28
d_gene: NA
j_gene: TRBJ2-7
CDR3aa: CASSFAGKYEQYF
CDR3nt: TGTGCCAGCAGTTTTGCGGGCAAATACGAGCAGTACTTC

abundance: many
v_gene: TRBV5-4
d_gene: TRBD2
j_gene: TRBJ2-7
CDR3aa: CASSGFTSAAYEQYF
CDR3nt: TGTGCCAGCAGCGGGTTTACTAGCGCCGCCTACGAGCAGTACTTC

abundance: few
v_gene: TRBV10-3
d_gene: TRBD1
j_gene: TRBJ1-2
CDR3aa: CAINRDRENYGYTF
CDR3nt: TGTGCCATCAATCGGGACAGGGAGAACTATGGCTACACCTTC

abundance: many
v_gene: TRBV7-3
d_gene: NA
j_gene: TRBJ2-5
CDR3aa: CASSVQLQETQYF
CDR3nt: TGTGCCAGCAGCGTACAGCTCCAAGAGACCCAGTACTTC

abundance: few
v_gene: TRBV12-3/TRBV12-4
d_gene: TRBD1
j_gene: TRBJ2-5
CDR3aa: CASSGQATQETQYF
CDR3nt: TGTGCCAGCAGTGGACAGGCCACGCAAGAGACCCAGTACTTC

abundance: many
v_gene: TRBV20-1
d_gene: TRBD1
j_gene: TRBJ1-1
CDR3aa: CSAQDRGTEAFF
CDR3nt: TGCAGTGCTCAGGACAGGGGCACTGAAGCTTTCTTT